This T cell receptor (beta chain) was recorded in a study of blood T cell repertoires in COVID-19. Study context: Acute-phase and convalescent COVID-19 samples originated in the United States, Italy and Spain. Sample material is recorded as cDNA or gDNA derived from T cells, B-cell-depleted T cells, or PBMCs.

In the authors' methods: Using reference gene primer amplification, nucleated cell counts were estimated. Method: immunoSEQ multiplex PCR; TCRdb's copy keeps in-frame clones and lacks some. The DNA was the basis for D and trimming; V, J and clone size are from that table. The sample gives tens of thousands of clones, around 91% of which show up once; nearly 8.5% is in the top ten. The CDR3 covers 16 residues. CDR1 and CDR2 (germline): SSHAT, FNYEAQ (reference sequence). V was pared by 5 bases and J by 7 bases, with 10 bases of the junction left unmatched. Sample: peripheral blood. This TCR derives from a human donor in a cohort sampled during active COVID-19. The rearrangement uses TRBV7-7 and TRBJ2-2, with 10 bases fitting TRBD1. CDR3 region: CASSAGTGEYIGELFF. CDR3 nucleotides: TGTGCCAGCAGCGCGGGGACAGGGGAATATATCGGGGAGCTGTTTTTT.